This T cell receptor beta chain comes out of a study of T cell responses to AZD1222 COVID-19 vaccine. Trimming took 4 bases from V and 9 from J, leaving 10 bases between them. The CDR3 extends over 12 amino acids. Germline CDR1 reads MNHEY; CDR2 reads SMNVEV (reference sequence). Method: immunoSEQ multiplex PCR; TCRdb's copy keeps in-frame clones and lacks some. In the table there are approximately 28,000 clones, around nine tenths of which are singletons. This chain uses TRBV27 with TRBJ1-5; D remains unclear. This receptor was taken from an adult who received the AZD1222 COVID-19 vaccine. The source material was peripheral blood, sampled 28 days after the second AZD1222 dose. This chain's CDR3 is CASSSPGSPQHF. The CDR3 DNA reads as TGTGCCAGCAGTTCCCCCGGCTCGCCCCAGCATTTT.